This T cell receptor beta chain derives from a study of T cell clonotyping in hematopoietic cell transplantation. Findings of the study overall: Recipient TCR diversity dropped after transplant; expanded clonotypes rose from day 30 to 180.

Profiling relied on immunoSEQ multiplex PCR, and the TCRdb table lists in-frame clones only, not all of them. The table has 9,100 or so clones, around nine tenths seen once. J lost 11 bases, V lost 7 bases, and 13 bases had no gene match. Germline values: CDR1 MDHEN, CDR2 SYDVKM. There are 14 residues in the CDR3. To note about this clone: Its specificity is unknown.

This specimen was peripheral blood mononuclear cells, taken at the time of graft-versus-host disease after allogeneic stem cell transplant. This TCR was recovered from a male patient over 55 who had an allogeneic stem cell transplant from a related donor, so the T cells may come from the graft donor. Some clones in this sample may be carry-over from other donors' samples. The chain joins TRBV28 to TRBJ1-1; TRBD1 agrees at 10 bases. CDR3 in amino acids: CASKPTGGAWVAFF. The CDR3 DNA is TGTGCCAGCAAACCGACAGGGGGCGCCTGGGTGGCTTTCTTT.